These 14 T cell receptor beta chains came from one sample sequenced in a study of blood T cell repertoires in COVID-19. Repertoires were generated with immunoSEQ multiplex PCR, while TCRdb's copy carries only in-frame clones and drops some. The sample has 84,000 or so clones; 80% to 90% are singletons. Material for sequencing was peripheral blood. These receptors were taken from a woman aged 80 or older with acute or convalescent COVID-19.

J is TRBJ1-2 and V is TRBV4-3; 9 nucleotides align to TRBD1. Germline CDR1 is LGHNA and CDR2 is YSLEER. The CDR3 loop spans 17 amino acids. The V and J ends lost 1 base and 4 bases, in that order; junction bases with no gene match: 10. The CDR3 coding sequence is TGCGCCAGCAGCCAAGCCTTACAGGGGGCGTTGGGCTATGGCTACACCTTC. It is translated as CASSQALQGALGYGYTF.

This clone appeared a few times. This rearrangement joins TRBV6-5 to TRBJ2-6; D gene unclear. Deletions cut 5 bases from V and 0 bases from J, with 5 bases between. Germline lookup yields CDR1 MNHEY and CDR2 SVGAGI. The CDR3 is 14 amino acids. The CDR3 DNA sequence: TGTGCCAGCAGTCAGGTCTCTGGGGCCAACGTCCTGACTTTC. This codes for CASSQVSGANVLTF.

The chain recombines TRBV14 with TRBJ2-1; the D is unclear. Per the germline V gene, CDR1 is SGHDN and CDR2 is FVKESK. The V end was cut by 3 bases, the J end by 1 base, with 16 bases between. The CDR3 totals 17 residues. The CDR3 region has the DNA TGTGCCAGCAGCCATGGTATCCCGGTTAAATCCTACAATGAGCAGTTCTTC. Protein sequence: CASSHGIPVKSYNEQFF.

The chain employs TRBV6-2 or TRBV6-3 and TRBJ1-1, with D maybe TRBD1 (5 bases). The germline V and J ends were trimmed by 5 bases and 8 bases, with 9 bases remaining between them. The CDR3 totals 11 residues. The germline V gene has CDR1 MNHEY and CDR2 SVGEGT. Here the CDR3 DNA reads TGTGCCAGCAGTCAACAGGTGGAAGCTTTCTTT. Translating it yields CASSQQVEAFF.

The chain recombines TRBV7-2 with TRBJ2-7; possible D gene TRBD2, 6 bases. V lost 1 base, J lost 2 bases, and 15 bases lay in between. Germline CDR1 is SGHTA and CDR2 is FQGNSA. CDR3 length: 16 amino acids. CDR3 protein: CASSLVTGEGPYEQYF. The CDR3 region has the DNA TGTGCCAGCAGCTTAGTAACGGGGGAAGGTCCCTACGAGCAGTACTTC.

The rearrangement joins TRBV11-3 to TRBJ2-7, with D possibly matching TRBD2 (5 bases). The CDR3 totals 16 residues. With 0 bases removed from V and 4 bases from J, the gap between germline ends came to 16 bases. The germline V gene encodes CDR1 SGHNT and CDR2 YENEEA. The DNA of the CDR3 is TGTGCCAGCAGCTTAGATGCGTCCAGAAGACTATACGAGCAGTACTTC. This encodes CASSLDASRRLYEQYF.

The chain recombines TRBV19 with TRBJ1-3, with D perhaps TRBD1 (5 bases). V lost 3 bases, J lost 3 bases, and 9 bases lay in between. CDR3 length: 14 amino acids. Germline CDR1 and CDR2: LNHDA and SQIVND (reference sequence). The CDR3 spells CASSIQGGGNTIYF. In DNA, the CDR3 is TGTGCCAGTAGTATCCAGGGTGGTGGAAACACCATATATTTT.

The chain uses TRBV5-6 and TRBJ1-1, with TRBD1 as a possible D gene (6 bases). Germline loops: CDR1 SGHDT, CDR2 YYEEEE. Trimming pared 0 bases from V and 1 base from J, leaving 10 bases between. This CDR3 is built from 15 residues. The CDR3 protein is CASSLDRAGNTEAFF. The CDR3 region has the DNA TGTGCCAGCAGCTTGGACAGGGCTGGGAACACTGAAGCTTTCTTT.

The chain is built from TRBV6-5 and TRBJ1-5, with unresolved D. V was trimmed by 4 bases and J by 0 bases, leaving 10 bases between them. Germline-derived CDR1 and CDR2 are MNHEY and SVGAGI. The CDR3 is made up of 15 amino acids. In DNA, the CDR3 is TGTGCCAGCAGTTCACACCCTTATAGCAATCAGCCCCAGCATTTT. This gives the protein CASSSHPYSNQPQHF.

V is TRBV19 and J is TRBJ2-7; a possible D gene is TRBD1 (5 bases). V was clipped by 4 bases and J by 7 bases, with 11 bases between them. The CDR3 consists of 12 residues. Germline lookup yields CDR1 LNHDA and CDR2 SQIVND (reference sequence). In DNA form, the CDR3 reads TGTGCCAGTAGTACCCAGGGTGGGGAGCAGTACTTC. This codes for CASSTQGGEQYF.

J is TRBJ1-5 and V is TRBV6-4; D is uncertain. This CDR3 region has 14 residues. Germline CDR1 and CDR2: MRHNA and SNTAGT. V shed 0 bases and J shed 6 bases, with 9 bases lying between them. The CDR3 protein is CASSDSGGGQPQHF. CDR3 in DNA: TGTGCCAGCAGTGACTCTGGCGGCGGTCAGCCCCAGCATTTT.

The rearrangement links TRBV19 to TRBJ2-1; TRBD2 aligns across 7 bases. The CDR3 contains 11 residues. After removal of 8 bases from V and 9 bases from J, the junction contained 4 bases not matched to a gene. The germline V gene has CDR1 LNHDA and CDR2 SQIVND (reference sequence). In DNA form, the CDR3 reads TGTGCCAGTCTTTGGGGGGGTGAGCAGTTCTTC. Protein product: CASLWGGEQFF.

The chain has TRBV6-5 and TRBJ2-7, with a possible D match to TRBD1 (6 bases). The CDR3 runs 15 residues. The V and J ends lost 8 bases and 3 bases respectively, with 20 bases between them. Germline-derived CDR1 and CDR2 are MNHEY and SVGAGI. The CDR3 DNA reads TGTGCCAGCTGGACCCTCGGGACACCTTACTACGAGCAGTACTTC. Protein sequence: CASWTLGTPYYEQYF.

This clone was recorded at least ten times. The gene calls are TRBV6-4 and TRBJ2-2; D might be TRBD2 (5 bases). Trimming shortened V by 3 bases and J by 1 base, and 9 bases separated the two germline ends. From germline, CDR1 is MRHNA and CDR2 SNTAGT. The CDR3 runs 15 residues. Here the CDR3 reads CASSESGLNTGELFF. CDR3 DNA sequence: TGTGCCAGCAGTGAGTCGGGGTTGAACACCGGGGAGCTGTTTTTT.